This is a list of T cell receptor beta chains from one sample in a study of T cell repertoires in cytomegalovirus infection. TCRdb fed the reads into MiXCR, producing one record per CDR3 protein. In the table there are around 490,000 distinct CDR3 sequences, around 27% of which are singletons. The sequenced sample was PBMCs. These receptors were collected from a human donor in good health (CMV status not recorded). Some clones in this sample may be carry-over from other donors' samples. The CDR3 runs from the conserved cysteine through the conserved F or W. D genes are given only for firm matches. The size entry is marked missing in some rows and otherwise reads once, few, many or a size class.

CDR3 DNA	CDR3 protein	D gene	V gene	CDR3 length	J gene	clone size
TGTGCCAGCAGCTTACGGTTATCGGGAGGGAACAATGAGCAGTTCTTC	CASSLRLSGGNNEQFF	TRBD2	TRBV11-2	16	TRBJ2-1	.
TGTGCCAGCAGTCCCGGACAGTTTGGGGGCGAGCAGTACTTC	CASSPGQFGGEQYF	.	TRBV28	14	TRBJ2-7	few
TGTGCCAGCGCTCCAGCCGGGACAGGGAGAGGTGGAAACACCATATATTTT	CASAPAGTGRGGNTIYF	TRBD1	TRBV6-2/TRBV6-3	17	TRBJ1-3	.
TGTGCCATCAGTGAGTCGATCAAGACAGGGGATACGCAGTATTTT	CAISESIKTGDTQYF	TRBD1	TRBV10-3	15	TRBJ2-3	few
TGCGCCAGCAGCCCCCGTGTCAGGAGCACAGATACGCAGTATTTT	CASSPRVRSTDTQYF	.	TRBV4-3	15	TRBJ2-3	.
TGTGCCAGCAGCCCTACAGGGATCCCAGAGACCCAGTACTTC	CASSPTGIPETQYF	.	TRBV7-2	14	TRBJ2-5	.
TGCAGTGCTAGAGTCGTGGTCTCCTATAATTCACCCCTCCACTTT	CSARVVVSYNSPLHF	.	TRBV20-1	15	TRBJ1-6	.
TGTGCCAGCAGTTCAGGACTAGCGGTGAACACCGGGGAGCTGTTTTTT	CASSSGLAVNTGELFF	TRBD2	TRBV6-6	16	TRBJ2-2	.
TGTGCCAGCAGCTTAGCCCCTGTTAGGGGAAACACCATATATTTT	CASSLAPVRGNTIYF	.	TRBV7-6	15	TRBJ1-3	many
TGTGCCAGCACCCAGGGGGGAATAGCCTACGAGCAGTACTTC	CASTQGGIAYEQYF	.	TRBV5-6	14	TRBJ2-7	.
TGTGCTAGTGGCCTACGACAGTCAGATACGCAGTATTTT	CASGLRQSDTQYF	.	TRBV12-5	13	TRBJ2-3	few
TGTGCCAGCAGCTTAGGCGGGACAGGGAGTTCACCCCTCCACTTT	CASSLGGTGSSPLHF	TRBD1	TRBV7-2	15	TRBJ1-6	few
TGTGCCAGCAGTTACTGGGGACTAGCGGGAAAGGCGGACACCGGGGAGCTGTTTTTT	CASSYWGLAGKADTGELFF	TRBD2	TRBV6-5	19	TRBJ2-2	.
TGTGCCAGCAGCCTTTCCAGGGCTGAAGCTTTCTTT	CASSLSRAEAFF	.	TRBV7-2	12	TRBJ1-1	many
TGTGCCAGCACCCCAACGAACGAGGGATCGAATGAAGCTTTCTTT	CASTPTNEGSNEAFF	.	TRBV7-6	15	TRBJ1-1	.
TGTGCCAGCAGCCGGGCGCCTCAGGGGGCGCCGGTTGGCTACACCTTC	CASSRAPQGAPVGYTF	TRBD1	TRBV7-2	16	TRBJ1-2	few
TGTGCCAGCACCCTTCTCCCCCAAGGAGGCACCGGGGAGCTGTTTTTT	CASTLLPQGGTGELFF	.	TRBV28	16	TRBJ2-2	.
TGTGCCACCAGTGTGGCTGGGACCACCCAAGAGACCCAGTACTTC	CATSVAGTTQETQYF	.	TRBV24-1	15	TRBJ2-5	.
TGTGCCAGCAGTCCCCCTCGGACAAGGGCTTTCTTT	CASSPPRTRAFF	.	TRBV28	12	TRBJ1-1	.
TGTGCCAGCAGTTGGAACACTGAAGCTTTCTTT	CASSWNTEAFF	.	TRBV6-1	11	TRBJ1-1	many
TGTGCCAGCTCCGGGGGAGCTCTAGCGGCGCTCTCCTACGAGCAGTACTTC	CASSGGALAALSYEQYF	TRBD2	TRBV11-2	17	TRBJ2-7	.
TGTGCCATCAGTGATGAGCGGACCTACGAGCAGTACTTC	CAISDERTYEQYF	.	TRBV10-3	13	TRBJ2-7	few
TGTGCCAGCAGCGGGACATCAGATACGCAGTATTTT	CASSGTSDTQYF	.	TRBV6-8	12	TRBJ2-3	once
TGTGCCAGCATCAAGATCGGGGAATCCTACGAGCAGTACTTC	CASIKIGESYEQYF	.	TRBV7-2	14	TRBJ2-7	few
TGTGCCAGCAGAACCCGAACAGGGGAAAATTCACCCCTCCACTTT	CASRTRTGENSPLHF	TRBD1	TRBV12-3/TRBV12-4	15	TRBJ1-6	.
TGTGCCAGCAGCCCCCTTCAGCCCTATGGCTACACCTTC	CASSPLQPYGYTF	.	TRBV7-9	13	TRBJ1-2	few
TGTGCCAGCAGCCTGGACAGGGTGGAACAGCCCCAGCATTTT	CASSLDRVEQPQHF	TRBD1	TRBV6-1	14	TRBJ1-5	.
TGTGCCAGCAGGAACCGGGTCGAAGAGACCCAGTACTTC	CASRNRVEETQYF	.	TRBV7-2	13	TRBJ2-5	many
TGTGCCAGCAGCTTGGCCCCTGCACAAAAGGTGAACACTGAAGCTTTCTTT	CASSLAPAQKVNTEAFF	.	TRBV5-4	17	TRBJ1-1	few
TGCAGCGTGATAACTAGCGGGAGGTCAGATACGCAGTATTTT	CSVITSGRSDTQYF	TRBD2	TRBV29-1	14	TRBJ2-3	.
TGTGCCAGCAGGCCGGGACAGGGGGCTCATGAGCAGTTCTTC	CASRPGQGAHEQFF	TRBD1	TRBV5-6	14	TRBJ2-1	.
TGTGCCAGCAGTTTACGAGGGAGTTGGCGGTATGGCTACACCTTC	CASSLRGSWRYGYTF	.	TRBV12-3/TRBV12-4	15	TRBJ1-2	.
TGTGCCAGCAGTTATGGCGGCCGCCCAGATACGCAGTATTTT	CASSYGGRPDTQYF	.	TRBV6-6	14	TRBJ2-3	few
TGTGCCAGTCAGATCGGGAGGTCAACGGGGGATGAGCAGTTCTTC	CASQIGRSTGDEQFF	TRBD2	TRBV7-8	15	TRBJ2-1	few
TGTGCCAGCAGCTTAGGGCTCACCGGGGAGACCCAGTACTTC	CASSLGLTGETQYF	.	TRBV7-2	14	TRBJ2-5	many
TGTGCCAGCAGCGAGTCGGGGACGGCAAACACCATATATTTT	CASSESGTANTIYF	.	TRBV11-1	14	TRBJ1-3	many
TGTGCCAGCAGCTTAGCGCGCGGGAGGGTTTATTACAATGAGCAGTTCTTC	CASSLARGRVYYNEQFF	TRBD2	TRBV7-2	17	TRBJ2-1	.
TGTGCCAGCAGCTTGCTAAATCTAGCGGGAGGGCTCCCCTCCTACAATGAGCAGTTCTTC	CASSLLNLAGGLPSYNEQFF	TRBD2	TRBV5-4	20	TRBJ2-1	few
TGCAGTGCAGCCGTGGGGCCAGTCAACTATGGCTACACCTTC	CSAAVGPVNYGYTF	.	TRBV20-1	14	TRBJ1-2	.
TGTGCCAGCAGCTTAGGACTGCCCGATCAGCCCCAGCATTTT	CASSLGLPDQPQHF	.	TRBV7-9	14	TRBJ1-5	few
TGTGCCAGCACTGAGGACAGGGGAGGATATCAGCCCCAGCATTTT	CASTEDRGGYQPQHF	TRBD1	TRBV12-3/TRBV12-4	15	TRBJ1-5	few
TGTGCCAGCAGCCGATCGGGGGGGGATGCGGAGACCCAGTACTTC	CASSRSGGDAETQYF	TRBD2	TRBV7-2	15	TRBJ2-5	.
TGTGCCAGCAGCTTAGGCCAGGCAGGGGGAGGTTCACCCCTCCACTTT	CASSLGQAGGGSPLHF	TRBD1	TRBV7-2	16	TRBJ1-6	many
TGTGCCAGCAGCTTAGTAGGGGGCAGCAATCAGCCCCAGCATTTT	CASSLVGGSNQPQHF	TRBD1	TRBV7-2	15	TRBJ1-5	few
TGTGCCAGCAGTTTTGCGGGGAGTAGGGAGCAGTACTTC	CASSFAGSREQYF	.	TRBV12-3/TRBV12-4	13	TRBJ2-7	.
TGTGCTAGCAGCCTTACCCCCGACACTGAAGCTTTCTTT	CASSLTPDTEAFF	.	TRBV7-7	13	TRBJ1-1	.
TGTGCCAGCAGCCAGGGGGGGGGAAGAGAGCCCCAGCATTTT	CASSQGGGREPQHF	TRBD1	TRBV7-2	14	TRBJ1-5	few
TGTGCCAGCAGCCAACAGAGGGATACGCAGTATTTT	CASSQQRDTQYF	.	TRBV11-2	12	TRBJ2-3	.
TGTGCCACCAGCAGGATTCTAGCGGGGGGGAAGGAGACCCAGTACTTC	CATSRILAGGKETQYF	TRBD2	TRBV15	16	TRBJ2-5	.
TGCAGTGCAGCGAAAAGCGGGAGGGCCTCGGACAATGAGCAGTTCTTC	CSAAKSGRASDNEQFF	TRBD2	TRBV20-1	16	TRBJ2-1	.
TGCAGTGCTAGATTGCCAGGGGGCCTGTGGGAGCAGTACTTC	CSARLPGGLWEQYF	TRBD1	TRBV20-1	14	TRBJ2-7	.
TGTGCCAGCAGCTTAGAAGAGGGATTCGTGGTGCAGTTCTTC	CASSLEEGFVVQFF	.	TRBV5-4	14	TRBJ2-1	.
TGTGCCAGCAGGCCACAGGAAGCGGGAGGGCCTACAGATACGCAGTATTTT	CASRPQEAGGPTDTQYF	TRBD2	TRBV27	17	TRBJ2-3	many